Following are 20 T cell receptor beta chains from one sample sequenced in a study of Tregs in tolerant kidney transplant recipients. These receptors are not linked to any known antigen. This table comes from immunoSEQ multiplex PCR, and its TCRdb copy is limited to in-frame clones, with some not included. The sample contains approximately 45,000 clones, around 95% of which appear only once. The material sequenced was Tregs from blood cultured with allogeneic cells. Receptors originate from a human donor in good health.

The genes are TRBV2 and TRBJ2-5, with D maybe TRBD1 (6 bases). Germline V lookup: CDR1 SNHLY, CDR2 FYNNEI. Trimming removed 4 bases at V and 4 bases at J, with 16 bases between. The CDR3 has 15 residues. CDR3 residues: CASSASESRGETQYF. The CDR3 DNA follows: TGTGCCAGCAGTGCCTCTGAATCCAGGGGAGAGACCCAGTACTTC.

This sequence joins TRBV7-6 and TRBJ1-1; no firm D call. Germline V gives CDR1 SGHVS, CDR2 FNYEAQ. The CDR3 has 14 amino acids. V dropped 1 base and J dropped 2 bases, with 8 bases sitting between them. CDR3 in amino acids: CASSLGLFNTEAFF. For the CDR3, the DNA is TGTGCCAGCAGCTTAGGACTTTTTAACACTGAAGCTTTCTTT.

V and J are TRBV9 and TRBJ1-3, with 7 positions matching TRBD1. The CDR3 totals 14 residues. CDR1 SGDLS and CDR2 YYNGEE come from the germline V gene. Trimming took 0 bases from V and 5 from J; bases not matched to a gene: 2. The CDR3 nucleotides are TGTGCCAGCAGCGTAGGGGACAGTAGAAACACCATATATTTT. It encodes CASSVGDSRNTIYF.

V is TRBV7-8 and J is TRBJ1-2; D gene unclear. Deletions cut 3 bases from V and 8 bases from J, with 19 bases between. CDR1 and CDR2 (germline): SGHVS, FQNEAQ. The CDR3 contains 15 residues. CDR3 region: CASSFGLGRKWGYTF. For the CDR3, the DNA is TGTGCCAGCAGCTTCGGTCTAGGTCGGAAATGGGGCTACACCTTC.

V gene TRBV4-2 combines with J gene TRBJ2-7, with 12 bases fitting TRBD2. The CDR3 is made up of 15 amino acids. Germline CDR1 is LGHNA and CDR2 is YNFKEQ. Germline trimming cut 4 bases from V and 4 bases from J; bases unmatched to any gene: 5. The CDR3 region is CASSLASGGAYEQYF. CDR3 bases: TGTGCCAGCAGCCTAGCTAGCGGGGGGGCTTACGAGCAGTACTTC.

The chain has TRBV6-4 and TRBJ2-3; TRBD2 matches 16 bases. Germline V lookup: CDR1 MRHNA, CDR2 SNTAGT. V dropped 7 bases and J dropped 6; count of bases not matched to a gene: 10. This CDR3 region has 17 residues. The CDR3 loop is CASIPGTSGRAWDTQYF. CDR3 nucleotides: TGTGCCAGCATCCCCGGGACTAGCGGGAGGGCCTGGGATACGCAGTATTTT.

J is TRBJ1-6 and V is TRBV6-5; D unclear. Trimming pared 7 bases from V and 10 bases from J, leaving 14 bases between. There are 13 residues in the CDR3. The V gene's germline CDR1 is MNHEY and CDR2 SVGAGI. The CDR3 DNA sequence: TGTGCCAGCAAGTCCCCCGGAGCCTCACCCCTCCACTTT. It specifies CASKSPGASPLHF.

The chain is built from TRBV2 and TRBJ1-2; 8 positions agree with TRBD1. The CDR3 runs to 12 residues. In germline, CDR1 is SNHLY, CDR2 FYNNEI. V was clipped by 5 bases and J by 7 bases; unmatched bases: 3. CDR3 in amino acids: CASSRQGSGYTF. DNA of the CDR3: TGTGCCAGCAGTAGACAGGGGAGTGGCTACACCTTC.

This chain connects TRBV9 to TRBJ2-4; possibly TRBD2 for D (6 bases). Deletions cut 3 bases from V and 10 bases from J, with 17 bases between. This CDR3 region has 14 residues. Germline values: CDR1 SGDLS, CDR2 YYNGEE. The CDR3 here is CASSEGRTVGIQYF. The DNA for the CDR3 is TGTGCCAGCAGCGAAGGGAGGACGGTGGGAATTCAGTACTTC.

The chain links TRBV7-8 to TRBJ2-7, with a possible D match to TRBD1 (6 bases). The V gene's germline CDR1 is SGHVS and CDR2 FQNEAQ. The CDR3 is 13 residues long. V shed 1 base and J shed 3 bases, with 7 bases lying between them. Here the CDR3 reads CASSLGGHYEQYF. The CDR3, as DNA: TGTGCCAGCAGCTTAGGGGGACACTACGAGCAGTACTTC.

In DNA, the CDR3 is TGTGCCAGCAGGCGGACTAATTCACCCCTCCACTTT. Protein: CASRRTNSPLHF. V usage is TRBV6-5 and J usage is TRBJ1-6; no clear D gene. The CDR3 is 12 amino acids. V lost 6 bases, J lost 6 bases, and 6 bases lay in between. The V gene's germline CDR1 is MNHEY and CDR2 SVGAGI.

The rearrangement joins TRBV6-1 to TRBJ2-5; D is possibly TRBD2 (7 bases). CDR3 size: 13 residues. Germline V lookup: CDR1 MNHNS, CDR2 SASEGT. V was trimmed by 2 bases and J by 7 bases, leaving 11 bases between them. This CDR3 reads CASSERGAVTQYF. The CDR3 coding sequence is TGTGCCAGCAGTGAACGGGGGGCAGTGACCCAGTACTTC.

The CDR3 is CASSPSRGTDTQYF. The CDR3 DNA is TGTGCCAGCTCACCAAGCAGGGGTACAGATACGCAGTATTTT. The gene calls are TRBV18 and TRBJ2-3, with D perhaps TRBD1 (6 bases). Looked up from germline, CDR1 is KGHSH and CDR2 is LQKENI. This CDR3 spans 14 amino acids. The V end lost 2 bases, the J end lost 3 bases, and 9 bases lay between the germline ends.

The chain recombines TRBV21-1 with TRBJ2-7; the table names TRBD1, a call not compared with the DNA. TRBV21-1 is an annotated pseudogene. CDR3 length: 17 amino acids. This CDR3 is CASSKGAQGDTTYEQYF. CDR3 in DNA: TGTGCCAGCAGCAAAGGGGCGCAGGGTGATACTACCTACGAGCAGTACTTC.

The rearrangement uses TRBV2 and TRBJ2-3; D gene ambiguous. The CDR3 extends over 14 amino acids. Germline assignment: CDR1 SNHLY and CDR2 FYNNEI. V was cut by 4 bases and J by 4 bases, with 12 bases left in between. For the CDR3, the DNA is TGTGCCAGCAGTGGACTGGTCCGGCCAGATACGCAGTATTTT. Protein product: CASSGLVRPDTQYF.

The rearrangement joins TRBV5-8 to TRBJ2-7; the D is unclear. Germline assignment: CDR1 SGHTS and CDR2 YDEGEE. The V gene lost 2 bases and the J gene lost 3 bases, with 9 bases spanning the gap. The CDR3 runs to 13 residues. CDR3 sequence: CASSFRFYYEQYF. CDR3 DNA: TGTGCCAGCAGCTTTCGGTTTTACTACGAGCAGTACTTC.

This chain uses TRBV30 with TRBJ1-1; D remains ambiguous. Germline V lookup: CDR1 GTSNPN, CDR2 SVGIG (reference sequence). There are 12 residues in the CDR3. Trimming removed 1 base from V and 1 base from J, with 4 bases in between. The CDR3 nucleotides are TGTGCCTGGAGTGACGGGAACACTGAAGCTTTCTTT. This gives the protein CAWSDGNTEAFF.

The chain recombines TRBV6-7 with TRBJ1-5; possible D gene TRBD1, 5 bases. TRBV6-7 is recorded as an ORF, its role being uncertain. The CDR3 sequence is 15 residues long. Trimming stripped 11 bases from V and 7 bases from J, with 24 bases between. Here the CDR3 reads CARGVYRQSDQPQHF. In DNA form, the CDR3 reads TGTGCCCGGGGGGTATATCGTCAGAGTGACCAGCCCCAGCATTTT.

The chain carries TRBV12-5 and TRBJ2-5; D is ambiguous. V was trimmed by 5 bases and J by 1 base, leaving 8 bases between them. The CDR3 runs 13 residues. Germline CDR1 and CDR2: LGHNT and FRNRAP. CDR3 amino acids: CASGPDLQETQYF. The CDR3, as DNA: TGTGCTAGTGGTCCCGATCTCCAAGAGACCCAGTACTTC.

The chain has TRBV5-1 and TRBJ2-3; D is tentatively TRBD1 or TRBD2 (6 bases each). The V and J ends lost 0 bases and 3 bases respectively, with 14 bases between them. Germline lookup yields CDR1 SGHRS and CDR2 YFSETQ. The CDR3 loop spans 16 amino acids. The CDR3 nucleotides are TGCGCCAGCAGCTTGGCCTGGGGGGCGGGGACAGATACGCAGTATTTT. Protein: CASSLAWGAGTDTQYF. The full variable domain, in which reference TRBV5-1 and TRBJ2-3 provide the parts outside the CDR3, is KAGVTQTPRYLIKTRGQQVTLSCSPISGHRSVSWYQQTPGQGLQFLFEYFSETQRNKGNFPGRFSGRQFSNSRSEMNVSTLELGDSALYLCASSLAWGAGTDTQYFGPGTRLTVL.